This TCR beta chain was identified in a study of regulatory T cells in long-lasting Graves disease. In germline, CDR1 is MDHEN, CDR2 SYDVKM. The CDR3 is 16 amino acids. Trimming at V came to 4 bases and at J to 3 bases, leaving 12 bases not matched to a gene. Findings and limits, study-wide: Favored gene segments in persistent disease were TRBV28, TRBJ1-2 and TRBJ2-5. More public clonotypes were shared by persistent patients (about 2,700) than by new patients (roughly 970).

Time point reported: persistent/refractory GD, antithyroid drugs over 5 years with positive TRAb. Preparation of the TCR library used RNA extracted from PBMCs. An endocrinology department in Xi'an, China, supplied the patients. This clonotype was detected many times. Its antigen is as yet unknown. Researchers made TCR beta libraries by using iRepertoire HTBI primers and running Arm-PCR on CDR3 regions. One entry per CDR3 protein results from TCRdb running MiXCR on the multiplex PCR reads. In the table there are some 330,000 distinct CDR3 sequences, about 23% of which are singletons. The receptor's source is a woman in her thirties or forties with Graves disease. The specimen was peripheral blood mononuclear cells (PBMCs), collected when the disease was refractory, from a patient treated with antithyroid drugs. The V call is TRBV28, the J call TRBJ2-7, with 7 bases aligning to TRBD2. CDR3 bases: TGTGCCAGCAGTTCGGGGGGTCCCCTACACTACTACGAGCAGTACTTC. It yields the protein CASSSGGPLHYYEQYF. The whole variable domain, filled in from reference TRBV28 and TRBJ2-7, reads DVKVTQSSRYLVKRTGEKVFLECVQDMDHENMFWYRQDPGLGLRLIYFSYDVKMKEKGDIPEGYSVSREKKERFSLILESASTNQTSMYLCASSSGGPLHYYEQYFGPGTRLTVT.